The 27 T cell receptor beta chains in this list originate from one sample, sequenced in a study of cytomegalovirus exposure and HLA in healthy donors. The primer mix had 60 Vbeta and 13 Jbeta primers. Using immunoSEQ multiplex PCR, the repertoire was profiled, and TCRdb retains in-frame clones only, with some absent. This table has some 150,000 clones, more than 7.5% appearing once. Sample: PBMCs. Receptors were obtained from a man aged 50 to 60 in good health and CMV-seronegative.

This clone was detected a few times. The rearrangement links TRBV5-1 to TRBJ2-2, with 10 bases aligning to TRBD2. V gave up 3 bases and J gave up 3 bases; unmatched junction bases: 2. Germline V gene data show CDR1 as SGHRS and CDR2 as YFSETQ. The CDR3 length is 15 residues. This CDR3 is CASSSLAGDTGELFF. DNA of the CDR3: TGCGCCAGCAGCTCCCTAGCGGGAGACACCGGGGAGCTGTTTTTT.

This clone was seen more than once but under ten times. This chain joins TRBV4-1 and TRBJ1-4; D might be TRBD1 (6 bases). V lost 0 bases and J lost 8, with 16 bases in between. CDR1 is MGHRA and CDR2 is YSYEKL in the germline V gene. CDR3 length: 16 amino acids. The CDR3 loop reads CASSQERGGGPEKLFF. As DNA, the CDR3 is TGCGCCAGCAGCCAAGAGAGGGGGGGCGGACCCGAAAAACTGTTTTTT.

In this sample, this clone turned up a few times. The rearrangement uses TRBV6-1 and TRBJ1-2, with D unclear. Per the germline V gene, CDR1 is MNHNS and CDR2 is SASEGT. The CDR3 has 12 amino acids. Trimming cost V 7 bases and J 1 base, with 7 bases left between them. The CDR3 here is CASNPYNYGYTF. CDR3 nucleotides: TGTGCCAGCAACCCCTATAACTATGGCTACACCTTC.

This clone has a handful of counts. The CDR3 is CASSEHGGASQETQYF. In DNA, the CDR3 is TGTGCCAGCAGTGAACACGGGGGGGCGAGCCAAGAGACCCAGTACTTC. This chain uses TRBV25-1 with TRBJ2-5; 8 bases align to TRBD2. The V gene end was trimmed by 2 bases and the J gene end by 1 base; junction bases not matched to a gene: 6. Germline CDR1 MGHDK, CDR2 SYGVNS. This CDR3 is built from 16 residues.

CDR3 nucleotides: TGTGCCAGCTCTCTCTTAGGGGCCGGGGAGCTGTTTTTT. Encoded protein: CASSLLGAGELFF. The chain couples TRBV18 to TRBJ2-2; D is perhaps TRBD1 (5 bases). The V and J ends lost 6 bases and 6 bases respectively, with 11 bases between them. The CDR3 totals 13 residues. The V gene's germline CDR1 is KGHSH and CDR2 LQKENI. Complete variable domain (other parts from reference TRBV18 and TRBJ2-2): NAGVMQNPRHLVRRRGQEARLRCSPMKGHSHVYWYRQLPEEGLKFMVYLQKENIIDESGMPKERFSAEFPKEGPSILRIQQVVRGDSAAYFCASSLLGAGELFFGEGSRLTVL.

This chain joins TRBV7-2 and TRBJ2-5; possible D gene TRBD1, 5 bases. The ends were cut back, 2 bases at V and 1 base at J, with 8 bases in the middle. CDR1 is SGHTA and CDR2 is FQGNSA in the germline V gene. The CDR3 sequence is 14 residues long. Written as DNA, the CDR3 is TGTGCCAGCAGCTTACGCCAGGGCCAAGAGACCCAGTACTTC. Protein: CASSLRQGQETQYF.

The CDR3 coding sequence is TGCGCCAGCAGCCCGAATACAGGGGATCGGGATCAGCCCCAGCATTTT. Translated: CASSPNTGDRDQPQHF. The rearrangement links TRBV5-1 to TRBJ1-5; 7 nucleotides match TRBD1. Germline loops: CDR1 SGHRS, CDR2 YFSETQ. This CDR3 is built from 16 residues. Trimming cost V 4 bases and J 5 bases; bases outside gene matches: 12.

The V gene is TRBV19, the J gene TRBJ1-4; D unclear. The CDR3 totals 13 residues. The V and J ends lost 6 bases and 1 base respectively, with 6 bases between them. Germline CDR1 reads LNHDA; CDR2 reads SQIVND (reference sequence). DNA for the CDR3: TGTGCCAGTAGGGGCAGAACTAATGAAAAACTGTTTTTT. Translating it yields CASRGRTNEKLFF. Variable domain in full (rest from reference TRBV19 and TRBJ1-4): DGGITQSPKYLFRKEGQNVTLSCEQNLNHDAMYWYRQDPGQGLRLIYYSQIVNDFQKGDIAEGYSVSREKKESFPLTVTSAQKNPTAFYLCASRGRTNEKLFFGSGTQLSVL.

V and J are TRBV30 and TRBJ1-2, with D perhaps TRBD1 (6 bases). The CDR3 runs to 12 residues. V was pared by 4 bases and J by 4 bases, with 10 bases between. Germline values: CDR1 GTSNPN, CDR2 SVGIG (reference sequence). CDR3 nucleotides: TGTGCCTGGATAGAACAGGGCTATGGCTACACCTTC. Translation: CAWIEQGYGYTF.

The chain has TRBV7-3 and TRBJ2-3, with D unclear. This CDR3 has 16 amino acids. Trimming stripped 1 base from V and 1 base from J, with 12 bases between. In germline, CDR1 is SGHTA, CDR2 FQGTGA. In DNA form, the CDR3 reads TGTGCCAGCAGCTTAAACCAGGTCACAGGCACAGATACGCAGTATTTT. Amino acid sequence: CASSLNQVTGTDTQYF.

This rearrangement joins TRBV5-1 to TRBJ2-1, with 10 bases lining up with TRBD2. CDR1 and CDR2 from the germline V gene are SGHRS and YFSETQ. J was trimmed by 7 bases and V by 0 bases; bases with no gene match: 1. The CDR3 covers 14 residues. CDR3 sequence (DNA): TGCGCCAGCAGCTTGGCTAGCGGGAGAAATGAGCAGTTCTTC. Amino acid sequence: CASSLASGRNEQFF.

This clone turned up a few times. The chain employs TRBV6-5 and TRBJ1-5; D unclear. Deletions cut 7 bases from V and 13 bases from J, with 17 bases between. Germline assignment: CDR1 MNHEY and CDR2 SVGAGI. CDR3 length: 12 residues. CDR3 sequence reads: CASIIENELQHF. CDR3 bases: TGTGCCAGCATTATAGAAAACGAACTTCAGCATTTT.

The chain carries TRBV10-3 and TRBJ1-2; possibly TRBD1 for D (5 bases). Per germline, CDR1 ENHRY and CDR2 SYGVKD. CDR3 length: 17 amino acids. Trimming pared 3 bases from V and 6 bases from J, leaving 23 bases between. The CDR3 DNA reads as TGTGCCATCAGTGATCCTCAGGGCCTCACTATCCTTAATGGCTACACCTTC. Translation: CAISDPQGLTILNGYTF.

This clone showed up just a few times. The rearrangement links TRBV2 to TRBJ2-5; TRBD2 might be the D (6 bases). The CDR3 totals 14 residues. From germline, CDR1 is SNHLY and CDR2 FYNNEI. V shed 4 bases and J shed 4 bases, with 13 bases lying between them. The DNA for the CDR3 is TGTGCCAGCAGTGTAGGAGGGGCGGCAGAGACCCAGTACTTC. Translated: CASSVGGAAETQYF.

The chain carries TRBV28 and TRBJ2-3; perhaps TRBD1 as D (5 bases). Germline CDR1 MDHEN, CDR2 SYDVKM. The V end was cut by 6 bases, the J end by 5 bases, with 18 bases between. CDR3 length equals 15 residues. The CDR3 here is CASSLLAHQGDTQYF. The CDR3 coding sequence is TGTGCCAGCAGCCTTTTGGCCCACCAGGGAGATACGCAGTATTTT.

This clone showed up just a few times. The chain is built from TRBV5-8 and TRBJ1-2; D is undetermined. In germline, CDR1 is SGHTS, CDR2 YDEGEE. The CDR3 is made up of 15 amino acids. The V end was cut by 4 bases, the J end by 0 bases, with 13 bases between. The CDR3 DNA is TGTGCCAGCAGCCAATCACAGAGATCTAACTATGGCTACACCTTC. It codes for CASSQSQRSNYGYTF.

V is TRBV5-1 and J is TRBJ1-1; 8 bases are shared with TRBD1. After removal of 3 bases from V and 6 bases from J, the junction contained 4 bases not matched to a gene. There are 13 residues in the CDR3. The V gene's germline CDR1 is SGHRS and CDR2 YFSETQ. The CDR3 nucleotides are TGCGCCAGCAGCTACGGACAGGGCCCTGAAGCTTTCTTT. Translation gives CASSYGQGPEAFF. Filled out from reference TRBV5-1 and TRBJ1-1, the complete variable domain reads KAGVTQTPRYLIKTRGQQVTLSCSPISGHRSVSWYQQTPGQGLQFLFEYFSETQRNKGNFPGRFSGRQFSNSRSEMNVSTLELGDSALYLCASSYGQGPEAFFGQGTRLTVV.

V gene TRBV9 combines with J gene TRBJ1-3; D is ambiguous. This CDR3 region has 15 residues. The germline gives CDR1 SGDLS, CDR2 YYNGEE. Trimming pared 3 bases from V and 0 bases from J, leaving 10 bases between. CDR3 in DNA: TGTGCCAGCAGCGCGTCCGGGAACTCTGGAAACACCATATATTTT. This translates into CASSASGNSGNTIYF.

This clone appeared a few times. The chain uses TRBV7-2 and TRBJ2-3, with TRBD1 as a possible D gene (6 bases). Germline V gene lookup returns CDR1 SGHTA and CDR2 FQGNSA. This CDR3 contains 15 residues. V lost 3 bases, J lost 4 bases, and 14 bases lay in between. The CDR3 loop reads CASSFTGGASDTQYF. The CDR3, as DNA: TGTGCCAGCAGCTTTACTGGGGGCGCCTCAGATACGCAGTATTTT.

The rearrangement uses TRBV7-2 and TRBJ1-1, with D uncertain. This CDR3 contains 14 residues. The V gene's germline CDR1 is SGHTA and CDR2 FQGNSA. Trimming shortened V by 1 base and J by 0 bases, and 6 bases separated the two germline ends. The DNA for the CDR3 is TGTGCCAGCAGCTTAGGTCCAGTGAACACTGAAGCTTTCTTT. This encodes CASSLGPVNTEAFF. Variable domain in full (rest from reference TRBV7-2 and TRBJ1-1): GAGVSQSPSNKVTEKGKDVELRCDPISGHTALYWYRQSLGQGLEFLIYFQGNSAPDKSGLPSDRFSAERTGGSVSTLTIQRTQQEDSAVYLCASSLGPVNTEAFFGQGTRLTVV.

The genes are TRBV6-5 and TRBJ2-1; D unclear. The V gene lost 3 bases and the J gene lost 0 bases, with 9 bases spanning the gap. The CDR3 is 15 residues long. The germline V gene has CDR1 MNHEY and CDR2 SVGAGI. CDR3 in DNA: TGTGCCAGCAGTTATAAGAGAAGCTCCTACAATGAGCAGTTCTTC. Translation: CASSYKRSSYNEQFF.

The V and J genes are TRBV6-6 and TRBJ2-4; TRBD2 is a possible D gene (6 bases). CDR3 size: 16 residues. The V end lost 6 bases, the J end lost 1 base, and 16 bases lay between the germline ends. Germline V gives CDR1 MNHNY, CDR2 SVGAGI (reference sequence). The CDR3 coding sequence is TGTGCCAGCAGCAACGGGGGTACCGCGGCCAAAAACATTCAGTACTTC. Its translation: CASSNGGTAAKNIQYF.

This sequence joins TRBV4-2 and TRBJ2-7, with a possible D match to TRBD1 (6 bases). V lost 2 bases and J 2 bases, leaving 25 bases between the germline ends. Germline CDR1 reads LGHNA; CDR2 reads YNFKEQ. This CDR3 has 19 residues. The CDR3 DNA reads TGTGCCAGCAGCCAACAACCTCCAGGGGCGAAGACCACCGCCTACGAGCAGTACTTC. Protein sequence: CASSQQPPGAKTTAYEQYF.

This clone turned up a few times. The chain employs TRBV30 and TRBJ2-1; 9 nucleotides agree with TRBD2. This CDR3 comprises 14 residues. Germline lookup yields CDR1 GTSNPN and CDR2 SVGIG (reference sequence). With 3 bases clipped from V and 4 bases from J, the junction kept 4 bases outside the gene matches. The CDR3 reads CAWSLTSGYNEQFF. The CDR3 DNA follows: TGTGCCTGGAGCCTGACTAGCGGTTACAATGAGCAGTTCTTC.

The CDR3 DNA is TGCGCCAGCAGCCAAGATGCTCTCTTGGCGGGACAGGGTAATGAAAAACTGTTTTTT. It encodes CASSQDALLAGQGNEKLFF. The chain employs TRBV4-1 and TRBJ1-4; 9 bases are a match to TRBD1. The CDR3 contains 19 residues. V was clipped by 0 bases and J by 4 bases; unmatched bases: 12. CDR1 is MGHRA and CDR2 is YSYEKL in the germline V gene.

The V gene is TRBV5-4, the J gene TRBJ1-2; no clear D gene. This CDR3 has 14 residues. Germline CDR1 is SGHNT and CDR2 is YYREEE (reference sequence). Trimming cost V 2 bases and J 2 bases, with 10 bases left between them. CDR3 DNA: TGTGCCAGCAGCTTCTTGACGGAGAACTATGGCTACACCTTC. Translation: CASSFLTENYGYTF.

The chain employs TRBV2 and TRBJ2-1, with 8 bases that match TRBD2. With 6 bases clipped from V and 13 bases from J, the junction kept 14 bases outside the gene matches. CDR1 is SNHLY and CDR2 is FYNNEI in the germline V gene. CDR3 length: 14 amino acids. CDR3 in amino acids: CASSNLAGRSSQFF. Written as DNA, the CDR3 is TGTGCCAGCAGCAACTTAGCGGGACGCAGCAGCCAGTTCTTC.